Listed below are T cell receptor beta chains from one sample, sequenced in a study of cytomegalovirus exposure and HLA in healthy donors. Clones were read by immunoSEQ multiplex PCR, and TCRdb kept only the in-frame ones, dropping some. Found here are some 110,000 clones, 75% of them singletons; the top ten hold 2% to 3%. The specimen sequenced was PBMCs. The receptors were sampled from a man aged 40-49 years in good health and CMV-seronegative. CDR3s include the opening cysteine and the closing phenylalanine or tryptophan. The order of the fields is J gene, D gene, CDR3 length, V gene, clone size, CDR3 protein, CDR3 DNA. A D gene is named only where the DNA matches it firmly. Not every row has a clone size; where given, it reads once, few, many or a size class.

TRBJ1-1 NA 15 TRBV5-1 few CASSSGERWSSEAFF TGCGCCAGCAGCTCGGGGGAGCGATGGTCCTCTGAAGCTTTCTTT
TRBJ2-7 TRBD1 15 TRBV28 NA CASSLAGTGVNEQYF TGTGCCAGCAGTTTAGCAGGGACAGGGGTCAACGAGCAGTACTTC
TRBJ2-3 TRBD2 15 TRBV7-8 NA CASSLLAGATDTQYF TGTGCCAGCAGCTTGCTAGCGGGGGCAACAGATACGCAGTATTTT
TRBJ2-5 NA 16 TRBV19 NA CASSIVLADLQETQYF TGTGCCAGTAGTATAGTACTAGCAGATTTGCAAGAGACCCAGTACTTC
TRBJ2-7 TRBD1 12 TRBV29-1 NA CSVRQGVNEQYF TGCAGCGTTCGGCAGGGGGTGAACGAGCAGTACTTC
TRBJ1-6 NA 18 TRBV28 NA CATYGRPNRGSYNSPLHF TGTGCCACTTACGGCCGGCCCAACCGGGGCTCCTATAATTCACCCCTCCACTTT
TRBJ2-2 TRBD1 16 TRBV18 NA CASSDSQTGGTGELFF TGTGCCAGCTCAGACTCCCAAACAGGGGGCACCGGGGAGCTGTTTTTT
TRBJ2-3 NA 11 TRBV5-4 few CASSSTDTQYF TGTGCCAGCAGCTCAACAGATACGCAGTATTTT
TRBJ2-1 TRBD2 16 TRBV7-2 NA CASSSLAGGGYNEQFF TGTGCCAGCAGTTCCTTAGCGGGGGGGGGCTACAATGAGCAGTTCTTC
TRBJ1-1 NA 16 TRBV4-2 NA CASSQDRPYGNTEAFF TGTGCCAGCAGCCAGGACAGACCCTACGGCAACACTGAAGCTTTCTTT
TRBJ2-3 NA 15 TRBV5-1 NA CASSLAQTGTGTQYF TGCGCCAGCAGCTTGGCCCAAACTGGCACAGGGACGCAGTATTTT
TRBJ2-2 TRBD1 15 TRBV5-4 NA CASSSAGGWTGELFF TGTGCCAGCAGCTCCGCAGGGGGCTGGACCGGGGAGCTGTTTTTT
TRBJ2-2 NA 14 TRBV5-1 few CASAGEVNTGELFF TGCGCCAGCGCTGGGGAGGTCAACACCGGGGAGCTGTTTTTT
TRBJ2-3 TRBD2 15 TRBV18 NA CASLQASGSTDTQYF TGTGCCAGCTTACAGGCTAGCGGCTCCACAGATACGCAGTATTTT
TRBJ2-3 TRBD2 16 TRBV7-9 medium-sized CASSLERGGHTDTQYF TGTGCCAGCAGCTTGGAGCGGGGGGGCCACACAGATACGCAGTATTTT
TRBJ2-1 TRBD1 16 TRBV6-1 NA CASSEEPGQVYNEQFF TGTGCCAGCAGTGAAGAACCGGGACAGGTCTACAATGAGCAGTTCTTC
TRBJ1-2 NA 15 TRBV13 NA CASSTRQTLNYGYTF TGTGCCAGCAGCACGCGACAGACACTTAACTATGGCTACACCTTC
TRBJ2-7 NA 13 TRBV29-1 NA CSVDSGTKREQYF TGCAGCGTTGACTCCGGGACAAAAAGGGAGCAGTACTTC
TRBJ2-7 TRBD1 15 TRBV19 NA CASSNPGQGAYEQYF TGTGCCAGTAGCAATCCGGGACAGGGGGCCTACGAGCAGTACTTC
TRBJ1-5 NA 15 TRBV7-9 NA CASSGAGGVPQPQHF TGTGCCAGCAGCGGCGCCGGGGGTGTTCCTCAGCCCCAGCATTTT
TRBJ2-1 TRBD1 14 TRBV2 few CASRDRATYNEQFF TGTGCCAGCCGGGACAGGGCAACCTACAATGAGCAGTTCTTC
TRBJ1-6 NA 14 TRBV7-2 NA CASSLAGASSPLHF TGTGCCAGCAGCTTAGCGGGGGCAAGCTCACCCCTCCACTTT
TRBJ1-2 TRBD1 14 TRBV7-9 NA CASSSGQTNYGYTF TGTGCCAGCAGCTCGGGACAGACTAACTATGGCTACACCTTC
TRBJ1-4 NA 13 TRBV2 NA CAGGTAYNEKLFF TGTGCCGGAGGGACGGCTTATAATGAAAAACTGTTTTTT
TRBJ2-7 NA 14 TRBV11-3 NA CASSVDTESYEQYF TGTGCCAGCAGCGTAGACACTGAGTCCTACGAGCAGTACTTC
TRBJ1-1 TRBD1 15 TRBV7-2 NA CASSITGQGVSEAFF TGTGCCAGCAGCATAACGGGACAGGGGGTATCTGAAGCTTTCTTT
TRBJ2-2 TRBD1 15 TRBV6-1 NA CASSGQGAVTGELFF TGTGCCAGCAGTGGCCAGGGGGCAGTGACCGGGGAGCTGTTTTTT
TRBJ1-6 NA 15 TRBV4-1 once CASSQDPQGLSPLHF TGTGCCAGCAGCCAAGATCCGCAGGGCTTGTCACCCCTCCACTTT
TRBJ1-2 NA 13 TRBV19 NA CASSIGGPNGYTF TGTGCCAGTAGTATTGGAGGGCCCAATGGCTACACCTTC
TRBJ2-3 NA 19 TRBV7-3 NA CASSPTDSRGRYEGDTQYF TGTGCCAGCAGCCCAACAGACTCCCGAGGGCGATACGAGGGAGATACGCAGTATTTT
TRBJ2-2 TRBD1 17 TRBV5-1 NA CASTRQGAQAPTGELFF TGCGCCAGCACTCGCCAGGGGGCACAAGCGCCCACCGGGGAGCTGTTTTTT
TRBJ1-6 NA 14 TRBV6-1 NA CASSDWGGGSPLHF TGTGCCAGCAGTGATTGGGGGGGAGGTTCACCCCTCCACTTT